The 16 T cell receptor beta chains reported below all come from one sample, sequenced in a study of shared clonotypes between healthy human individuals. Data came from immunoSEQ multiplex PCR; TCRdb stores just in-frame clones and leaves some out. The profile covers 2 million to 3 million clones, with approximately 94% appearing a single time and about 0.39% taken by the ten largest. Sequences were obtained from naive CD4+ T cells from PBMCs. Subset indicated: CD45RA+ positively selected. The receptors were sampled from a young man in good health. Some clones in this sample may be carry-over from other donors' samples.

The chain couples TRBV7-3 to TRBJ2-1; D is unclear. Germline-derived CDR1 and CDR2 are SGHTA and FQGTGA. CDR3 size: 13 residues. V was pared by 5 bases and J by 8 bases, with 13 bases between. CDR3: CASSPARFDEQFF. CDR3 coding DNA: TGTGCCAGCAGCCCCGCTAGATTCGATGAGCAGTTCTTC.

Regarding this clone: The same CDR3 arises from other DNA sequences in this sample as well. The gene calls are TRBV28 and TRBJ1-5; TRBD1 is a possible D gene (6 bases). V lost 2 bases and J lost 3, with 11 bases in between. The CDR3 contains 15 residues. Germline lookup yields CDR1 MDHEN and CDR2 SYDVKM. CDR3 protein: CASSLPQGFNQPQHF. The DNA of the CDR3 is TGTGCCAGCAGTTTACCACAGGGATTCAATCAGCCCCAGCATTTT.

The sample holds a few counts of this clone. This CDR3 is also generated by other DNA sequences in the sample. The chain is built from TRBV28 and TRBJ1-1, with TRBD1 matching over 7 bases. Losses at the gene ends were 3 bases for V and 7 bases for J; bases not matched to a gene: 5. Germline CDR1 is MDHEN and CDR2 is SYDVKM. There are 13 residues in the CDR3. The CDR3 is CASSLGQPVEAFF. CDR3 DNA: TGTGCCAGCAGTTTGGGACAGCCGGTTGAAGCTTTCTTT. Full variable domain (remainder filled in from reference TRBV28 and TRBJ1-1): DVKVTQSSRYLVKRTGEKVFLECVQDMDHENMFWYRQDPGLGLRLIYFSYDVKMKEKGDIPEGYSVSREKKERFSLILESASTNQTSMYLCASSLGQPVEAFFGQGTRLTVV.

This chain connects TRBV4-1 to TRBJ2-7; 8 bases map to TRBD1. The V and J ends lost 1 base and 5 bases, in that order; junction bases with no gene match: 10. The germline CDR1 and CDR2 sequences are MGHRA and YSYEKL. CDR3 length equals 16 residues. The CDR3 nucleotides are TGCGCCAGCAGCCAAGGCAGCGGACAGGGTATAAACGAGCAGTACTTC. It yields the protein CASSQGSGQGINEQYF.

The chain combines TRBV5-1 with TRBJ2-6; no clear D gene. V was trimmed by 2 bases and J by 3 bases, leaving 6 bases between them. The CDR3 extends over 14 amino acids. In germline, CDR1 is SGHRS, CDR2 YFSETQ. The CDR3, as DNA: TGCGCCAGCAGCTTAGAAGTTGGGGCCAACGTCCTGACTTTC. This codes for CASSLEVGANVLTF.

The rearrangement joins TRBV5-1 to TRBJ2-1; 12 positions match TRBD2. The CDR3 has 17 residues. V gave up 4 bases and J gave up 10 bases; unmatched junction bases: 15. Germline loops: CDR1 SGHRS, CDR2 YFSETQ. The CDR3 loop is CASSVLPGTSGLREQFF. In DNA form, the CDR3 reads TGCGCCAGCAGCGTTCTTCCCGGGACTAGCGGGTTACGGGAGCAGTTCTTC.

This chain connects TRBV2 to TRBJ2-5; D tentatively reads TRBD1 or TRBD2 (5 bases each). Trimming stripped 7 bases from V and 1 base from J, with 13 bases between. This CDR3 region has 14 residues. The germline V gene has CDR1 SNHLY and CDR2 FYNNEI. The CDR3, as DNA: TGTGCCAGCATTAAGGACGGGGCCCAAGAGACCCAGTACTTC. Translated: CASIKDGAQETQYF.

This chain links TRBV27 with TRBJ2-5; D uncertain. The J call may be wrong; the DNA end is better matched by TRBJ2-7. The length of the CDR3 is 16 residues. Germline V lookup: CDR1 MNHEY, CDR2 SMNVEV (reference sequence). The CDR3 loop reads CASSLSGPRSSYEQYF. DNA for the CDR3: TGTGCCAGCAGTTTATCCGGACCCAGGAGCTCCTACGAGCAGTACTTC.

This chain links TRBV6-5 with TRBJ1-6, with 7 bases aligning to TRBD1. Trimming removed 1 base from V and 10 bases from J; junction bases left unmatched: 7. In germline, CDR1 is MNHEY, CDR2 SVGAGI. The CDR3 spans 15 residues. CDR3 region: CASSYFDRAASPLHF. In DNA form, the CDR3 reads TGTGCCAGCAGTTACTTTGACAGGGCAGCCTCACCCCTCCACTTT.

In the case of this clone: The junction departs from the called germline gene at one end, perhaps through a read error. The sample contains more than one DNA sequence encoding this CDR3. In DNA form, the CDR3 reads TGCAGCGTTGAAGGGTCTGGCAACACCATATATTTT. Its translation is CSVEGSGNTIYF. This chain joins TRBV29-1 and TRBJ1-3; D is ambiguous. This CDR3 region has 12 residues. CDR1 SQVTM and CDR2 ANQGSEA come from the germline V gene.

CDR3 DNA: TGTGCCAGCAGCTTAGAACCAGGGGGCAATCAGCCCCAGCATTTT. Translating gives CASSLEPGGNQPQHF. The chain has TRBV7-9 and TRBJ1-5; maybe TRBD1 (6 bases). CDR3 size: 15 residues. Germline V lookup: CDR1 SEHNR, CDR2 FQNEAQ (reference sequence). Between the trimmed V and J ends, which lost 1 base and 2 bases, there was a span of 9 bases.

The chain has TRBV28 and TRBJ1-4, with TRBD1 matching over 7 bases. The CDR3 has 12 amino acids. Unmatched junction bases numbered 2, after V lost 8 bases and J lost 5 bases. The germline CDR1 and CDR2 sequences are MDHEN and SYDVKM. The CDR3 nucleotides are TGTGCCAGCGGGACAGAAAATGAAAAACTGTTTTTT. Protein sequence: CASGTENEKLFF. Based on the CDR3 plus reference TRBV28 and TRBJ1-4, the full variable domain is DVKVTQSSRYLVKRTGEKVFLECVQDMDHENMFWYRQDPGLGLRLIYFSYDVKMKEKGDIPEGYSVSREKKERFSLILESASTNQTSMYLCASGTENEKLFFGSGTQLSVL.

The CDR3: CASRGGNLGTGELFF. CDR3 coding DNA: TGTGCCAGCAGGGGAGGGAATTTGGGCACCGGGGAGCTGTTTTTT. The chain recombines TRBV2 with TRBJ2-2; 7 bases map to TRBD2. This CDR3 is built from 15 residues. Germline assignment: CDR1 SNHLY and CDR2 FYNNEI. The V gene end was trimmed by 6 bases and the J gene end by 4 bases; junction bases not matched to a gene: 8.

The chain combines TRBV7-8 with TRBJ1-1; 8 nucleotides match TRBD1. V shed 3 bases, J shed 4 bases, and the junction held 10 bases outside the gene matches. This CDR3 is built from 16 residues. Germline V gene data show CDR1 as SGHVS and CDR2 as FQNEAQ. CDR3 coding DNA: TGTGCCAGCAGCTTCCTTTGGACAGGGCGCAGCACTGAAGCTTTCTTT. Amino acid sequence: CASSFLWTGRSTEAFF.

This clone was counted once. V and J are TRBV15 and TRBJ2-1; D perhaps matches TRBD2 (6 bases). Germline assignment: CDR1 LNHNV and CDR2 YYDKDF (reference sequence). Between the trimmed V and J ends, which lost 3 bases and 4 bases, there was a span of 10 bases. This CDR3 is built from 14 residues. The CDR3 protein is CATSSRGFYNEQFF. The CDR3, as DNA: TGTGCCACCAGCAGTCGGGGGTTTTACAATGAGCAGTTCTTC.

The chain is built from TRBV5-1 and TRBJ2-1, with TRBD1 matching 9 bases. Trimming cost V 2 bases and J 14 bases; bases outside gene matches: 17. The CDR3 is made up of 16 amino acids. The germline gives CDR1 SGHRS, CDR2 YFSETQ. The CDR3 sequence: CASSFRSALSRTGEFF. For the CDR3, the DNA is TGCGCCAGCAGCTTCAGGTCCGCCTTGTCCCGGACAGGGGAGTTCTTC.